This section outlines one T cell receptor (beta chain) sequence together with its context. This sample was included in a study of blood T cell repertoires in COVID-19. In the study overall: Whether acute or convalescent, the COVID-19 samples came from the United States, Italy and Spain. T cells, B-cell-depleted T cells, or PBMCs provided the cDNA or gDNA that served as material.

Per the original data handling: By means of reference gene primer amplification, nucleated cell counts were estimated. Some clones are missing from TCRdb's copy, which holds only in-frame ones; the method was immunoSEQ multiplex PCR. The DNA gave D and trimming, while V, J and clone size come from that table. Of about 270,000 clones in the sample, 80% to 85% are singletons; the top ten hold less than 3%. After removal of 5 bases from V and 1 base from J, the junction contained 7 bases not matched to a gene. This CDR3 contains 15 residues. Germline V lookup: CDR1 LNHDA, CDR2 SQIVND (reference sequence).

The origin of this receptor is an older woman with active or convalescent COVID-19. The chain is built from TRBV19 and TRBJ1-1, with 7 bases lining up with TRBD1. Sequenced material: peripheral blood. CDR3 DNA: TGTGCCAGTAGTGTGGAGACAGGGACGAACACTGAAGCTTTCTTT. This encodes CASSVETGTNTEAFF. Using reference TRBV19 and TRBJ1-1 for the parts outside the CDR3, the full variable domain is DGGITQSPKYLFRKEGQNVTLSCEQNLNHDAMYWYRQDPGQGLRLIYYSQIVNDFQKGDIAEGYSVSREKKESFPLTVTSAQKNPTAFYLCASSVETGTNTEAFFGQGTRLTVV.